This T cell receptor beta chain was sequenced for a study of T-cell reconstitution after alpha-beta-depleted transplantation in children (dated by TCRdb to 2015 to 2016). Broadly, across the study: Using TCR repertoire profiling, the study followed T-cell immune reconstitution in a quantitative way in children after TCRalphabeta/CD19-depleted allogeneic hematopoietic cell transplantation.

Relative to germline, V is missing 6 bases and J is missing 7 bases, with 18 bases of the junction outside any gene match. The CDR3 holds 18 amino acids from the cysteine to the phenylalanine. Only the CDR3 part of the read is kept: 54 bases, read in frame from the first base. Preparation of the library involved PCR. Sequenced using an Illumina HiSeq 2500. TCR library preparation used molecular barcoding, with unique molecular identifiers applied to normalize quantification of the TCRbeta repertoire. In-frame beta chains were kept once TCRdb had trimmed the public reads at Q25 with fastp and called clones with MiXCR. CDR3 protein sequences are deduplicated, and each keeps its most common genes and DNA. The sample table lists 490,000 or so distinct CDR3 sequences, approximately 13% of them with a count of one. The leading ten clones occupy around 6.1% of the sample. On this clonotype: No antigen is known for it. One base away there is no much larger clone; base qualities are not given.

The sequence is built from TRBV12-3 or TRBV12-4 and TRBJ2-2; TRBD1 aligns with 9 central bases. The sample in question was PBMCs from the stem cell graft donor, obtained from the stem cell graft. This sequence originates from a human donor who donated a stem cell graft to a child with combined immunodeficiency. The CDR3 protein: CASSLGGVQGAIIGELFF. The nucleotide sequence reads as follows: TGTGCCAGCAGCTTGGGGGGGGTACAGGGGGCTATCATCGGGGAGCTGTTTTTT.